The rows below give T cell receptor beta chains drawn from one sample of a study of shared clonotypes between healthy human individuals. The assay was immunoSEQ multiplex PCR, and TCRdb's table has in-frame clones only and misses some. Seen here are a few million clones, about 92% observed once, and the top ten hold approximately 0.4%. Sample: naive CD4+ T cells from PBMCs. The receptors derive from a man between 18 and 29 years old in good health. Some clones in this sample may be carry-over from other donors' samples. The CDR3 runs from the conserved cysteine through the conserved F or W. Fields, in order: V gene, J gene, CDR3 protein.

TRBV7-9	TRBJ2-1	CASSKPRDRGYNEQFF
TRBV6-6	TRBJ2-5	CASSKRQETQYF
TRBV30	TRBJ2-6	CAWTPILDFRSGANVLTF
TRBV10-3	TRBJ1-2	CAVRDVYGYTF
TRBV10-3	TRBJ1-1	CAIRGEGTEAFF
TRBV27	TRBJ1-1	CASTRLQGAGTEAFF
TRBV7-2	TRBJ2-2	CASSLNPRQGGGELFF
TRBV30	TRBJ2-3	CAWSPRVADTQYF
TRBV5-4	TRBJ1-6	CASSLFPGEDSPLHF
TRBV7-6	TRBJ2-1	CASSLRFGSSSYNEQFF
TRBV6-1	TRBJ1-5	CASSGPNHQPQHF
TRBV11-2	TRBJ1-5	CASSLDTVRGQPQHF
TRBV6-1	TRBJ2-5	CASSTQGRETQYF
TRBV28	TRBJ2-1	CASSSSRLGLNYNEQFF
TRBV28	TRBJ1-1	CASSSMTAYWVTEAFF
TRBV7-3	TRBJ1-2	CASSLFPGLRRGYTF
TRBV7-2	TRBJ2-1	CASSFPGTSGNEQFF
TRBV5-1	TRBJ2-1	CASSHEPAGTKSNNEQFF
TRBV28	TRBJ1-5	CASSGTLYSNQPQHF
TRBV7-9	TRBJ1-4	CASSFVGEKLFF
TRBV29-1	TRBJ2-1	CSVLSPGVYNEQFF
TRBV7-9	TRBJ2-1	CASSPRGGGSSYNEQFF
TRBV29-1	TRBJ2-7	CSVSGLAVYEQYF
TRBV28	TRBJ2-1	CASSLRGRRDPQFF
TRBV30	TRBJ2-7	CAWSVQGVGYEQYF
TRBV30	TRBJ2-1	CAWSGLAGREQFF
TRBV28	TRBJ2-7	CASSLSGRWDINEQYF
TRBV19	TRBJ2-7	CASSRMTPGLLYEQYF
TRBV14	TRBJ2-7	CASSQDRGYEQYF
TRBV19	TRBJ2-3	CASSPTGLGVQDTQYF
TRBV7-3	TRBJ2-1	CASSSRGGEQFF
TRBV5-1	TRBJ1-1	CASTQGGSNTEAFF
TRBV28	TRBJ2-5	CASSLFAASGSQETQYF
TRBV29-1	TRBJ1-1	CSVVGQMNTEAFF
TRBV7-9	TRBJ2-7	CASSLGVYEQYF
TRBV5-1	TRBJ1-4	CASSLTGYNEKLFF
TRBV5-4	TRBJ2-7	CASSFAGLAGGYEQYF
TRBV25-1	TRBJ1-2	CASSEPGGGGYTF
TRBV7-9	TRBJ1-2	CASSPGQGLGGYTF
TRBV5-1	TRBJ1-1	CASSLRQGMNTEAFF
TRBV28	TRBJ1-3	CASSKTGALGNTIYF
TRBV20-1	TRBJ2-1	CSAGLAVEQFF
TRBV4-2	TRBJ1-1	CASSHVTGNTEAFF
TRBV7-3	TRBJ2-2	CATKGVAGENANTGELFF
TRBV19	TRBJ1-4	CASSLTGVKEKLFF
TRBV18	TRBJ1-1	CASSPTGGSTEAFF
TRBV11-2	TRBJ2-5	CASSLGAGTQYF
TRBV27	TRBJ2-7	CASSRGGSGSWHEQYF
TRBV2	TRBJ1-3	CASSEVVPPGNTIYF
TRBV6-5	TRBJ2-7	CATGGSGSVPNEQYF
TRBV18	TRBJ2-2	CASSPERANTGELFF
TRBV19	TRBJ1-5	CTSSTGRYSNQPQHF
TRBV30	TRBJ2-4	CAWSVVLGANRDF
TRBV2	TRBJ1-4	CARRVDEKLFF